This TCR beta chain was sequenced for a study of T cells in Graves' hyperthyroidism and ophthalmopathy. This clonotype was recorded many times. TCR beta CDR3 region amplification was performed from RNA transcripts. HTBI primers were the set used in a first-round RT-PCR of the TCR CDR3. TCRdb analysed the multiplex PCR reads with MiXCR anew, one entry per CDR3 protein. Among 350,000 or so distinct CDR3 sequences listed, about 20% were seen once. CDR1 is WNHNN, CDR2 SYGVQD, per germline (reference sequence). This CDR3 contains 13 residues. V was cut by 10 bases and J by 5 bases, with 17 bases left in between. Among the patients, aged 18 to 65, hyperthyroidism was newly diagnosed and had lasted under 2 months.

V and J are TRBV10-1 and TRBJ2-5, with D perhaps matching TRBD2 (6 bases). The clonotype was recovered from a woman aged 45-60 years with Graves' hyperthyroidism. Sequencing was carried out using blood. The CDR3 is CATYPVRGETQYF. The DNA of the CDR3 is TGCGCCACCTACCCGGTTCGGGGGGAGACCCAGTACTTC.